This T cell receptor (beta chain) was identified during a study of Ad26.COV2.S vaccination and SARS-CoV-2 variants. At the level of the study: Donor was assigned to the Ad26.COV2.S arm of trial COV1001. The study, taken as a whole, reports: Non-spike TCR breadth did not differ much between vaccine and placebo recipients. Placebo recipients showed lower spike-specific TCR breadth than vaccinees.

Documented treatment: some 20 received Ad26.COV2.S at low or high dose, single or two shots; several received placebo; per-sample allocation not given. Samples came from day 63 after the first vaccine or placebo injection. The vaccine delivered Wuhan-strain SARS-CoV-2 spike through an Ad26 vector. Some clones are missing from TCRdb's copy, which holds only in-frame ones; the method was immunoSEQ multiplex PCR. Of hundreds of thousands of clones listed, roughly 89% are singletons. About this clone: No antigen is known for it.

The germline V gene encodes CDR1 MDHEN and CDR2 SYDVKM. Losses at the gene ends were 6 bases for V and 3 bases for J; bases not matched to a gene: 9. The length of the CDR3 is 16 residues. Sequencing was performed on peripheral blood, taken in a trial of Ad26.COV2.S vaccine versus placebo. The source of this sequence is a person between 18 and 60 years old who received the Ad26.COV2.S COVID-19 vaccine or a placebo. The chain carries TRBV28 and TRBJ1-5; 9 bases fit TRBD1. The CDR3 bases are TGTGCCAGCAGGAGCCCGGGACAGGGTTACAATCAGCCCCAGCATTTT. This sequence encodes CASRSPGQGYNQPQHF.